This T cell receptor beta chain was sequenced during a study of blood T cell repertoires in COVID-19. Clones were sequenced by immunoSEQ multiplex PCR, and TCRdb holds only the in-frame ones, with some missing. The sample carries tens of thousands of clones, about four fifths recorded once. Looked up from germline, CDR1 is SGHTS and CDR2 is YDEGEE. The CDR3 covers 13 residues. J gave up 5 bases and V 4 bases, and 4 bases lay outside the gene matches. The receptor was derived from a human donor in a cohort sampled during active COVID-19. Sequences were obtained from peripheral blood. This chain links TRBV5-8 with TRBJ1-2, with TRBD1 matching 8 bases. The CDR3 nucleotides read TGTGCCAGCAGCCCGACAGGGGTATATGGCTACACCTTC. Translating it yields CASSPTGVYGYTF.